A single sample gave rise to the 10 T cell receptor beta chains below, sequenced in a study of beta chain features in type 1 diabetes. Since all of the isolated RNA was reverse transcribed, expressed TCRB transcripts were what got sequenced. Sequenced by immunoSEQ multiplex PCR; TCRdb stores in-frame clones only, minus some. The data hold about 620,000 clones, with roughly 16% observed a single time. Sequences were obtained from naive CD4+ T cells from blood. The origin of the receptors is a young man in good health.

There are a few counts of this clone. The CDR3 nucleotides are TGTGCCACTTCAATAAGGACAGCCTCCGTTGGCTACACCTTC. This gives the protein CATSIRTASVGYTF. This chain connects TRBV6-6 to TRBJ1-2, with TRBD1 as a possible D gene (6 bases). The germline gives CDR1 MNHNY, CDR2 SVGAGI (reference sequence). The CDR3 is 14 amino acids. V was pared by 10 bases and J by 7 bases, with 22 bases between.

Only a few counts were recorded for this clone. This specimen includes other DNA sequences encoding the same CDR3. J is TRBJ2-3 and V is TRBV7-9, with D tentatively TRBD1 or TRBD2 (5 bases each). In germline, CDR1 is SEHNR, CDR2 FQNEAQ (reference sequence). V lost 0 bases and J lost 4, with 5 bases in between. There are 13 residues in the CDR3. In DNA, the CDR3 is TGTGCCAGCAGCTTAGCGGGGGCAGATACGCAGTATTTT. This codes for CASSLAGADTQYF. Full variable domain (rest looked up from reference TRBV7-9 and TRBJ2-3): DTGVSQNPRHKITKRGQNVTFRCDPISEHNRLYWYRQTLGQGPEFLTYFQNEAQLEKSRLLSDRFSAERPKGSFSTLEIQRTEQGDSAMYLCASSLAGADTQYFGPGTRLTVL.

V gene TRBV5-1 combines with J gene TRBJ1-2, with D maybe TRBD1 (5 bases). The CDR3 is made up of 13 amino acids. Germline V gene sequence: CDR1 SGHRS, CDR2 YFSETQ. Deletions cut 3 bases from V and 8 bases from J, with 14 bases between. The CDR3 DNA follows: TGCGCCAGCAGCTCCACCGGGACTTACGGCTACACCTTC. Its translation: CASSSTGTYGYTF.

This clone was observed a handful of times. This rearrangement joins TRBV7-2 to TRBJ2-3; the D gene is possibly TRBD2 (5 bases). From germline, CDR1 is SGHTA and CDR2 FQGNSA. CDR3 size: 16 residues. The ends were cut back, 2 bases at V and 4 bases at J, with 16 bases in the middle. The DNA for the CDR3 is TGTGCCAGCAGCTTAAGAACGGGTACGAGGGCAGATACGCAGTATTTT. Protein: CASSLRTGTRADTQYF.

CDR3 DNA: TGTGCCAGCAGTTTATCTACAGCGCTTTCCCCGGGACAGGGTTTCTACGAGCAGTACTTC. This encodes CASSLSTALSPGQGFYEQYF. The chain links TRBV28 to TRBJ2-7; 9 positions agree with TRBD1. Germline CDR1 reads MDHEN; CDR2 reads SYDVKM. The CDR3 has 20 amino acids. J was trimmed by 3 bases and V by 1 base; bases with no gene match: 19.

The chain combines TRBV7-9 with TRBJ1-2; 7 bases match TRBD1. Germline V gene data show CDR1 as SEHNR and CDR2 as FQNEAQ (reference sequence). The CDR3 consists of 14 residues. The J segment lost 2 bases and the V segment lost 5 bases, leaving 5 bases of the junction unmatched. Written as DNA, the CDR3 is TGTGCCAGCAGCGCAACGGGACAGAACTATGGCTACACCTTC. Translation gives CASSATGQNYGYTF.

This clone was counted between two and nine times. This chain links TRBV28 with TRBJ2-2, with TRBD1 identical over 7 bases. This CDR3 contains 16 residues. CDR1 is MDHEN, CDR2 SYDVKM, per germline. With 4 bases clipped from V and 6 bases from J, the junction kept 11 bases outside the gene matches. In DNA form, the CDR3 reads TGTGCCAGCAGTTCCCCAGGCAGGGGGTCCCCCGGGGAGCTGTTTTTT. It is translated as CASSSPGRGSPGELFF.

The CDR3 DNA follows: TGTGCCAGCAGCATTACTAGCGGGAGCTCCTACGAGCAGTACTTC. This sequence encodes CASSITSGSSYEQYF. The chain has TRBV7-3 and TRBJ2-7; TRBD2 matches at 11 bases. The CDR3 contains 15 residues. Germline CDR1 reads SGHTA; CDR2 reads FQGTGA. Trimming at V came to 5 bases and at J to 0 bases, leaving 3 bases not matched to a gene.

This clone occurred a few times. This rearrangement joins TRBV7-8 to TRBJ1-5; D not certain. V was cut by 5 bases and J by 3 bases, with 14 bases left in between. Germline assignment: CDR1 SGHVS and CDR2 FQNEAQ. The CDR3 is 15 residues long. The CDR3 loop is CASSGGRNTNQPQHF. The CDR3 nucleotides read TGTGCCAGCAGCGGCGGACGGAACACCAATCAGCCCCAGCATTTT.

This clone was seen more than once but under ten times. This chain connects TRBV6-1 to TRBJ1-2; D not certain. Trimming stripped 7 bases from V and 2 bases from J, with 14 bases between. CDR3 length: 14 amino acids. The germline V gene encodes CDR1 MNHNS and CDR2 SASEGT. CDR3 DNA sequence: TGTGCCAGCACTCTGGACTCATCCAACTATGGCTACACCTTC. This translates into CASTLDSSNYGYTF.